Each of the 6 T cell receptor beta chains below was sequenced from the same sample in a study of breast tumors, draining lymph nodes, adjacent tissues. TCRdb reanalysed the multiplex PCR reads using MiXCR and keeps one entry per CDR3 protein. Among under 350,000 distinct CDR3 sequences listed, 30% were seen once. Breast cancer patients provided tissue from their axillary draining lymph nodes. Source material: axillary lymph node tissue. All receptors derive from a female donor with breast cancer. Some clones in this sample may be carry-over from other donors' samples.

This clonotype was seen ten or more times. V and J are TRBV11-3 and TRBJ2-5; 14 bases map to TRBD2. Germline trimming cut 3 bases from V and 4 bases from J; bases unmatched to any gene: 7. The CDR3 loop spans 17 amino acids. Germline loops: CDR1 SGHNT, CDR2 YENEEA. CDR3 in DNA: TGTGCCAGCAGCTTCGCCGGGACTAGCGGGAGAGGAGAGACCCAGTACTTC. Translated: CASSFAGTSGRGETQYF.

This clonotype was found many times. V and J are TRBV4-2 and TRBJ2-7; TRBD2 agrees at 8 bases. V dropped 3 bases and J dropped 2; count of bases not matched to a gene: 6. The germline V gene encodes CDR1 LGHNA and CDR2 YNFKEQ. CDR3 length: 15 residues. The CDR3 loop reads CASSHGAGGAYEQYF. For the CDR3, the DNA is TGTGCCAGCAGCCACGGTGCGGGAGGTGCCTACGAGCAGTACTTC.

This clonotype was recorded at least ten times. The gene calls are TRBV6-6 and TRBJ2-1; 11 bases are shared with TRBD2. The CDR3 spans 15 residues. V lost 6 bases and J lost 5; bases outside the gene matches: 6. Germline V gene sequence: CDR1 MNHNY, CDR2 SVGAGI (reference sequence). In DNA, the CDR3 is TGTGCCAGCAGGGAGACTAGCGGGATTAACAATGAGCAGTTCTTC. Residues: CASRETSGINNEQFF.

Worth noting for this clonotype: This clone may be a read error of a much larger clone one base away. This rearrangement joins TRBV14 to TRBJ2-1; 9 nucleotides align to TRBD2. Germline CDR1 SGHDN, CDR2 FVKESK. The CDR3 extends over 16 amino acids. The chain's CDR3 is CASNQTSGPSYNEQFF. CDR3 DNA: TGTGCCAGCAACCAAACTAGCGGGCCCTCCTACAATGAGCAGTTCTTC.

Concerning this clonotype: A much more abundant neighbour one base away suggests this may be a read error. The CDR3 loop reads CASSLIPASGNTIHF. CDR3 bases: TGTGCCAGCAGCTTAATACCTGCTTCCGGAAACACCATACATTTT. J is TRBJ1-3 and V is TRBV7-2; D is undetermined. Germline CDR1 reads SGHTA; CDR2 reads FQGNSA. The CDR3 is 15 amino acids.

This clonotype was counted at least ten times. The CDR3 DNA reads as TGTGCCATCAGTGTAAGTAGGGTCCCCTCCACACACGATGAGCAGTTCTTC. Its translation: CAISVSRVPSTHDEQFF. The chain couples TRBV10-3 to TRBJ2-1; no reliable D call. Germline CDR1 is ENHRY and CDR2 is SYGVKD. V was trimmed by 4 bases and J by 8 bases, leaving 24 bases between them. This CDR3 is 17 amino acids long.